Following are 8 T cell receptor beta chains from one sample sequenced in a study of CD8 T cells in ankylosing spondylitis. TCRdb called the 5' RACE reads again in MiXCR, with one record for every CDR3 protein. The sample consists of about 130,000 distinct CDR3 sequences, approximately 9.7% of them appearing once. Sequenced input: blood, either unsorted or a sorted T cell fraction (not recorded which). The receptors derive from a male donor with ankylosing spondylitis or in good health (not recorded which).

In this sample, this clonotype turned up many times. The chain is built from TRBV6-2 or TRBV6-3 and TRBJ2-3; possibly TRBD1 for D (6 bases). The V end was cut by 1 base, the J end by 2 bases, with 16 bases between. The germline CDR1 and CDR2 sequences are MNHEY and SVGEGT. There are 17 residues in the CDR3. CDR3 bases: TGTGCCAGCAGTTACTGCGGACAGCATTCGATCACAGATACGCAGTATTTT. Amino acid sequence: CASSYCGQHSITDTQYF.

The chain carries TRBV20-1 and TRBJ2-5, with TRBD1 matching over 8 bases. This CDR3 region has 16 residues. Germline-derived CDR1 and CDR2 are DFQATT and SNEGSKA (reference sequence). V shed 0 bases, J shed 1 base, and the junction held 7 bases outside the gene matches. The CDR3 DNA reads as TGCAGTGCTAGAGATCTCTTCGGACAGGGCCAAGAGACCCAGTACTTC. Translation: CSARDLFGQGQETQYF.

This clonotype was recorded many times. The chain has TRBV4-2 and TRBJ1-4; possible D gene TRBD1, 5 bases. The germline CDR1 and CDR2 sequences are LGHNA and YNFKEQ. The CDR3 covers 13 residues. V was cut by 3 bases and J by 7 bases, with 9 bases left in between. For the CDR3, the DNA is TGTGCCAGCAGCCAGGAGAGGGGTGAAAAACTGTTTTTT. The encoded protein is CASSQERGEKLFF.

This clonotype was counted between two and nine times. This chain connects TRBV18 to TRBJ2-6; TRBD1 matches at 7 bases. Per the germline V gene, CDR1 is KGHSH and CDR2 is LQKENI. This CDR3 contains 14 residues. Germline trimming cut 7 bases from V and 4 bases from J; bases unmatched to any gene: 4. In DNA, the CDR3 is TGTGCCAGCTACCCGGGACAGGGGGCCAACGTCCTGACTTTC. The encoded protein is CASYPGQGANVLTF.

This clonotype appeared many times. The genes are TRBV6-5 and TRBJ2-2; D not resolved. Deletions cut 4 bases from V and 1 base from J, with 7 bases between. Germline V gene lookup returns CDR1 MNHEY and CDR2 SVGAGI. This CDR3 is 14 amino acids long. The CDR3 loop reads CASSFGRNTGELFF. The CDR3 coding sequence is TGTGCCAGCAGTTTCGGCAGGAACACCGGGGAGCTGTTTTTT.

A few counts support this clonotype. This chain joins TRBV12-3 or TRBV12-4 and TRBJ2-4; D perhaps matches TRBD1 (5 bases). Trimming left V 5 bases short and J 4 bases short, with 15 bases between. The CDR3 covers 15 residues. This CDR3 is CASSPSRDFKNIQYF. CDR3 nucleotides: TGTGCCAGCAGTCCAAGCAGGGATTTTAAAAACATTCAGTACTTC.

This chain links TRBV29-1 with TRBJ2-1, with D tentatively TRBD2 (6 bases). Per the germline V gene, CDR1 is SQVTM and CDR2 is ANQGSEA. CDR3 length: 12 residues. CDR3 nucleotides: TGCACCTACGGGAGTGGTGTGAATGAGCAGTTCTTC. Translating gives CTYGSGVNEQFF.

The table lists this clonotype with many counts. V usage is TRBV6-2 or TRBV6-3 and J usage is TRBJ2-1; D uncertain. Germline V gives CDR1 MNHEY, CDR2 SVGEGT. V lost 0 bases and J 9 bases, leaving 12 bases between the germline ends. The CDR3 spans 14 residues. CDR3 bases: TGTGCCAGCAGTTACTCAGGCAGACACAGTGAGCAGTTCTTC. It is translated as CASSYSGRHSEQFF.